This T cell receptor beta chain was obtained from a study of blood T cell repertoires in COVID-19. Study context: The United States, Italy and Spain supplied acute and convalescent COVID-19 samples. The cDNA or gDNA used as material had been derived from T cells, B-cell-depleted T cells, or PBMCs.

In the source study's methods: Amplification of reference gene primers provided the estimated nucleated cell counts. Only in-frame clones appear in the TCRdb table, and some are missing; sequencing was by immunoSEQ multiplex PCR. V and J calls and clone size come straight from that table; D and trimming were deduced from the DNA. The sample holds roughly 34,000 clones, around 80% seen once. The germline gives CDR1 LGHNA, CDR2 YNFKEQ. Trimming cost V 0 bases and J 0 bases, with 9 bases left between them. CDR3 length equals 16 residues. This clone has a handful of counts. The sample consisted of peripheral blood. The sequence was collected from a man older than 75 with acute or convalescent COVID-19. This rearrangement joins TRBV4-2 to TRBJ2-4, with a tentative D call TRBD2 (6 bases). The CDR3 region is CASSQEGRLAKNIQYF. The CDR3 DNA reads TGTGCCAGCAGCCAAGAAGGGAGGCTAGCCAAAAACATTCAGTACTTC.